This T cell receptor beta chain was documented in a study of cytomegalovirus exposure and HLA in healthy donors. From germline, CDR1 is MGHRA and CDR2 YSYEKL. The CDR3 consists of 17 residues. The V segment lost 4 bases and the J segment 3 bases; nucleotides outside the gene matches: 10. Worth noting for this clone: Its target is not known.

The PCR employed 60 Vbeta primers together with 13 Jbeta primers. Sequenced by immunoSEQ multiplex PCR; TCRdb stores in-frame clones only, minus some. In the table there are 200,000 or so clones, 82% of which are singletons. General observations from the study: The study recorded 160 or so TCR beta chains that were cytomegalovirus-associated. Among TCR beta chains of equal frequency, HLA-associated ones were more clonally expanded in a later analysis.

The clonotype originates from a woman aged 35 to 49 in good health and CMV-seronegative. The chain combines TRBV4-1 with TRBJ2-3, with 10 bases matching TRBD2. Sequences were obtained from PBMCs. CDR3 sequence (DNA): TGCGCCAGCAGCCCAAGGGAGGGACTAGCGTCTACAGATACGCAGTATTTT. Amino acid sequence: CASSPREGLASTDTQYF.